This T cell receptor beta chain stems from a study of PD-1 blockade in classical Hodgkin lymphoma (TCRdb year 2020). With regard to the full study: Nivolumab dosing was 3 mg/kg intravenously every 2 weeks, continuing until either disease progression or unacceptable toxicity. The study used TCR beta sequencing and CyTOF to define a peripheral blood immune signature of response to PD-1 blockade in classical Hodgkin lymphoma.

As regards this clone: Its antigen specificity is not known. Base qualities are missing; no much larger clone stands one base away.

The Qiagen DNeasy kit was used to extract genomic DNA from unsorted PBMCs and from the negatively selected CD4+ and CD8+ fractions. Amplification of TCR beta CDR3 regions was done by immunoSEQ multiplex PCR with primers that anneal to V and J segments. A synthetic immune receptor repertoire was used to minimize amplification bias, and any remaining bias was removed computationally after sequencing. The study's processing was this. Repertoire diversity was quantified as the Shannon entropy index using custom Python scripts. Unsorted, CD4+ and CD8+ repertoires were examined separately, except in combined analyses, for which CD4+ and CD8+ sequences were merged in silico. A clone counted as expanded when the clone's frequency after treatment rose at least 2-fold relative to C1D1, and clones undetected at baseline were given a pseudocount of 0.5. Clones with 0 or 1 copy at C1D1 were defined as singleton clones, while clones with 2 or more copies were defined as non-singleton clones. Clones expanded in unsorted samples were annotated as CD4+, CD8+ or unknown by matching protein sequences in sorted samples from the same patient. Diversity changes from C1D1 to C4D1 were tested in paired samples using Wilcoxon tests. Held by TCRdb, this immuneACCESS table contains in-frame sequences only and omits some clones. Under half of the omission traces to an unresolved V gene where checked; the cause of the rest is unknown. That table gives V, J and clone size, and the DNA gave D and trimming. The sample table holds 40,000 or so clones, of which less than 80% were seen once. The biggest ten clones account for 10% to 11% of the sample.

Cut back by 0 bases and 2 bases, the V and J ends lie 20 bases apart. The CDR3 numbers 18 residues from cysteine through phenylalanine. Only the CDR3 DNA is retained, 54 bases long and in frame from the first base. The germline V gene supplies CDR1 SGDLS and CDR2 YYNGEE. This specimen's time point label, per the study, means: cycle 1 day 1 (C1D1), immediately before nivolumab initiation. Relapse after autologous stem cell transplantation had occurred in all trial patients, and cohorts A, B and C were distinguished by prior brentuximab vedotin exposure. The trial cohort was composed of roughly 60 patients with relapsed/refractory classical Hodgkin lymphoma, for whom complete response, partial response or progressive disease was recorded as best overall response. Trial patients were treated with single-agent nivolumab in the multi-cohort phase II CheckMate 205 trial. Best overall response was determined by an independent review committee according to the 2007 International Working Group response criteria. Trial PBMCs were collected just before the start of nivolumab (C1D1) and during therapy at cycle 2 day 1 and cycle 4 day 1. Peripheral blood was collected in 8 mL Vacutainer Cell Preparation Tubes, from which PBMCs were isolated by centrifugation and then cryopreserved.

Paper-wide results and their limitations: The study covered only a single clinical trial cohort, and the causes of the repertoire differences, possibly disease activity or prior therapy, were still not defined. A significant rise by C4D1 was seen in CD4+ but not CD8+ TCR diversity (p=0.0027 vs p=0.16), with the rise being most apparent in complete responders (p=0.02). Baseline TCR diversity was reported as lower in newly diagnosed patients than in healthy donors, and lower still in relapsed/refractory patients. Patients starting nivolumab less than 1 year after ASCT had lower diversity and were excluded from later analyses to avoid confounding by immune reconstitution. Trial patients with a complete response had baseline diversity similar to that of newly diagnosed patients, while partial responders and progressors had significantly lower diversity.

This chain joins TRBV9 to TRBJ1-1, with the D gene not confidently named. This material consisted of peripheral blood mononuclear cells (PBMCs), taken at baseline. The sequence came from a human donor with classical Hodgkin lymphoma. The CDR3 reads CASSVGLDEMDDNTEAFF. In nucleotides, the sequence is TGTGCCAGCAGCGTAGGATTAGACGAGATGGACGACAACACTGAAGCTTTCTTT. When the CDR3 is completed using the reference TRBV9 and TRBJ1-1 genes on either side, the full variable domain is DSGVTQTPKHLITATGQRVTLRCSPRSGDLSVYWYQQSLDQGLQFLIQYYNGEERAKGNILERFSAQQFPDLHSELNLSSLELGDSALYFCASSVGLDEMDDNTEAFFGQGTRLTVV.